The clone carrying this T cell receptor beta chain was observed at least ten times. What it binds is unknown. CDR1 and CDR2 (germline): SGHRS, YFSETQ. The V segment lost 7 bases and the J segment 6 bases; nucleotides outside the gene matches: 3. This CDR3 is 12 amino acids long. It was by 5'RACE with 10-nucleotide random UMIs that the cDNA was made. TCRdb reprocessed the 5' RACE reads via MiXCR and lists one record per CDR3 protein. The sample has over 15,000 distinct CDR3 sequences, about 30% seen once. These data belong to a study of neurological immune-mediated disorders. Findings and limits, study-wide: There were no CDR3 amino acid sequences shared by expanded clones across subjects, a result suggesting private repertoires in all groups. Expansion of TCR clones was greatest in HTLV-1-associated myelopathy and smallest in multiple sclerosis, where it fell below that of healthy controls.

This chain joins TRBV5-1 and TRBJ1-1; 10 bases fit TRBD1. Source material: PBMCs. This TCR came from a man aged 45 to 65 with HTLV-1-associated myelopathy (HAM/TSP). CDR3 in amino acids: CASGDRGSEAFF. The CDR3 nucleotides read TGCGCCAGCGGGGACAGGGGATCTGAAGCTTTCTTT.